Presented here are 22 T cell receptor beta chains from one specimen sequenced in a study of cytomegalovirus exposure and HLA in healthy donors (dated by TCRdb to 2016 to 2017). Libraries were constructed by the immunoSEQ multiplex PCR assay. For the multiplex PCR, a mixture combining 60 forward primers for TCR Vbeta segments and 13 reverse primers for TCR Jbeta segments was used. Entries here come from immuneACCESS through TCRdb and include only in-frame sequences with V and J called. Some clones fail to appear in such tables; in the studies checked, an unresolved V gene covers under half of the shortfall, and the cause of the remainder is unknown. A total of over 65,000 clones appear in this sample, around 73% of them only once. Together, the top ten hold 2.5% to 4% of the sample. The sequencing sample was made of PBMCs. The receptors derive from a man between 45 and 60 years old in good health and CMV-seronegative.

The rearrangement uses TRBV4-1 and TRBJ2-5; 9 bases map to TRBD1. With the DNA end fitting TRBJ2-7 better, the J assignment may be wrong. This CDR3 has 14 residues. The germline V gene encodes CDR1 MGHRA and CDR2 YSYEKL. CDR3 loop: CASSLTGGSYEQYF. The CDR3 coding sequence is TGCGCCAGCAGCCTGACAGGGGGCTCCTACGAGCAGTACTTC.

V usage is TRBV15 and J usage is TRBJ1-6; no clear D. Germline V gene data show CDR1 as LNHNV and CDR2 as YYDKDF (reference sequence). V was clipped by 5 bases and J by 6 bases, with 8 bases between them. The CDR3 spans 13 residues. CDR3 DNA sequence: TGTGCCACCAGCCGACTGACTAATTCACCCCTCCACTTT. Its translation is CATSRLTNSPLHF.

This chain joins TRBV2 and TRBJ1-6; the D gene is possibly TRBD1 (6 bases). This CDR3 is built from 14 residues. Germline V gene sequence: CDR1 SNHLY, CDR2 FYNNEI. The V and J ends lost 4 bases and 6 bases respectively, with 10 bases between them. CDR3 residues: CASSADRTNSPLHF. CDR3 in DNA: TGTGCCAGCAGTGCAGACAGGACTAATTCACCCCTCCACTTT.

This clone appeared once. J is TRBJ2-3 and V is TRBV5-1; 7 bases match TRBD2. Germline lookup yields CDR1 SGHRS and CDR2 YFSETQ. The CDR3 sequence is 15 residues long. J lost 6 bases, V lost 5 bases, and 12 bases had no gene match. The chain's CDR3 is CASSAGLRREDTQYF. DNA of the CDR3: TGCGCCAGCAGTGCGGGGTTACGGCGGGAGGATACGCAGTATTTT.

This clone was seen more than once but under ten times. V is TRBV6-6 and J is TRBJ1-2; D gene uncertain. With 7 bases removed from V and 0 bases from J, the gap between germline ends came to 12 bases. Germline CDR1 MNHNY, CDR2 SVGAGI (reference sequence). CDR3 length equals 14 residues. CDR3 sequence: CASTWTVPNYGYTF. Here the CDR3 DNA reads TGTGCCAGCACTTGGACTGTTCCTAACTATGGCTACACCTTC.

Turning to this clone: An end of the junction differs from the germline gene, which may be a read error. The chain employs TRBV7-7 and TRBJ2-5; TRBD2 matches 7 bases. Germline assignment: CDR1 SSHAT and CDR2 FNYEAQ (reference sequence). CDR3 size: 14 residues. In DNA form, the CDR3 reads TGTGCTAGCAGCGCCAGCGGGGCCAAAGAGACCCAGTACTTC. Amino acid sequence: CASSASGAKETQYF.

CDR3 sequence: CASSQVGGLAGSRSYNEQFF. CDR3 nucleotide sequence: TGTGCCAGCAGCCAAGTTGGGGGACTAGCGGGGTCTCGGAGCTACAATGAGCAGTTCTTC. The V gene is TRBV4-2, the J gene TRBJ2-1, with 13 nucleotides matching TRBD2. Germline CDR1 and CDR2: LGHNA and YNFKEQ. Trimming at V came to 1 base and at J to 3 bases, leaving 12 bases not matched to a gene. CDR3 length: 20 residues.

This sequence joins TRBV7-2 and TRBJ1-5; D is possibly TRBD1 (6 bases). The CDR3 sequence is 14 residues long. Germline V CDR1 and CDR2: SGHTA, FQGNSA. V lost 5 bases and J lost 2, with 10 bases in between. The CDR3 loop is CASSQDRRNQPQHF. DNA of the CDR3: TGTGCCAGCAGCCAGGACAGACGCAATCAGCCCCAGCATTTT.

The rearrangement joins TRBV28 to TRBJ1-5; 8 nucleotides line up with TRBD1. The junction had 9 bases not matched to a gene; V was cut back by 5 bases and J by 9 bases. The germline V gene has CDR1 MDHEN and CDR2 SYDVKM. The CDR3 extends over 14 amino acids. The CDR3 sequence: CASSDPGGNAPQHF. CDR3 coding DNA: TGTGCCAGCAGTGACCCAGGGGGCAATGCGCCCCAGCATTTT.

V gene TRBV7-6 combines with J gene TRBJ1-6, with no clear D. The germline CDR1 and CDR2 sequences are SGHVS and FNYEAQ. V was trimmed by 5 bases and J by 7 bases, leaving 9 bases between them. This CDR3 is built from 13 residues. The CDR3 DNA is TGTGCCAGCAGCCCAGGACTAAATTCACCCCTCCACTTT. This encodes CASSPGLNSPLHF.

J is TRBJ2-1 and V is TRBV19; tentative D call: TRBD2 (6 bases). Germline V lookup: CDR1 LNHDA, CDR2 SQIVND (reference sequence). Trimming removed 8 bases from V and 7 bases from J, with 18 bases in between. There are 14 residues in the CDR3. CDR3 bases: TGTGCCAGTCTCCGGGACTCTTCGGGAAATGAGCAGTTCTTC. Translating gives CASLRDSSGNEQFF.

The CDR3 loop is CASRPGQGNGMNTEAFF. The CDR3 DNA follows: TGCGCCAGCAGGCCAGGACAGGGAAATGGGATGAACACTGAAGCTTTCTTT. The rearrangement links TRBV5-1 to TRBJ1-1; the match to TRBD1 covers 8 bases. Germline V gene lookup returns CDR1 SGHRS and CDR2 YFSETQ. CDR3 length: 17 amino acids. V was clipped by 5 bases and J by 0 bases; unmatched bases: 12. The variable domain in full, with the rest retrieved from reference TRBV5-1 and TRBJ1-1, is KAGVTQTPRYLIKTRGQQVTLSCSPISGHRSVSWYQQTPGQGLQFLFEYFSETQRNKGNFPGRFSGRQFSNSRSEMNVSTLELGDSALYLCASRPGQGNGMNTEAFFGQGTRLTVV.

The rearrangement links TRBV27 to TRBJ1-4; unclear D gene. CDR3 length: 14 amino acids. Per the germline V gene, CDR1 is MNHEY and CDR2 is SMNVEV (reference sequence). The V end lost 2 bases, the J end lost 4 bases, and 8 bases lay between the germline ends. The CDR3 region is CASSLIGFNEKLFF. In DNA form, the CDR3 reads TGTGCCAGCAGTTTAATCGGTTTTAATGAAAAACTGTTTTTT. Using reference TRBV27 and TRBJ1-4 for the parts outside the CDR3, the full variable domain is EAQVTQNPRYLITVTGKKLTVTCSQNMNHEYMSWYRQDPGLGLRQIYYSMNVEVTDKGDVPEGYKVSRKEKRNFPLILESPSPNQTSLYFCASSLIGFNEKLFFGSGTQLSVL.

In its sample, this clone was seen once. This chain uses TRBV19 with TRBJ2-7; 8 bases agree with TRBD1. This CDR3 has 15 residues. Per germline, CDR1 LNHDA and CDR2 SQIVND (reference sequence). The V gene end was trimmed by 6 bases and the J gene end by 0 bases; junction bases not matched to a gene: 7. DNA for the CDR3: TGTGCCAGTAGAGAAAAAACAGGGGGCTCCTACGAGCAGTACTTC. Its translation: CASREKTGGSYEQYF.

As regards this clone: Relative to the germline gene, one junction end is altered; a read error may explain this. This sequence joins TRBV7-9 and TRBJ1-5; unclear D gene. Germline CDR1 and CDR2: SEHNR and FQNEAQ (reference sequence). The CDR3 length is 12 residues. This chain's CDR3 is CSSSKQDQPQHF. The DNA for the CDR3 is TGTTCCAGCAGCAAGCAGGATCAGCCCCAGCATTTT.

This chain links TRBV30 with TRBJ2-1; 8 nucleotides align to TRBD2. CDR3 length: 15 residues. V trimming: 4 bases; J trimming: 0 bases; junction bases outside the gene matches: 5. Germline CDR1 GTSNPN, CDR2 SVGIG (reference sequence). The chain's CDR3 is CAWNSGGVSYNEQFF. The CDR3 DNA reads TGTGCCTGGAACAGCGGGGGAGTCTCCTACAATGAGCAGTTCTTC.

This clone was recorded a few times. The chain is built from TRBV7-8 and TRBJ2-7; TRBD1 matches at 8 bases. The junction had 9 bases not matched to a gene; V was cut back by 5 bases and J by 3 bases. CDR1 is SGHVS, CDR2 FQNEAQ, per germline. CDR3 length: 15 residues. CDR3 loop: CASSAGTGGVYEQYF. CDR3 bases: TGTGCCAGCAGCGCCGGGACAGGAGGAGTCTACGAGCAGTACTTC.

The CDR3 DNA reads TGCAGCGTTGTGGGGGGGGTTGGCTACACCTTC. As protein: CSVVGGVGYTF. The chain uses TRBV29-1 and TRBJ1-2; TRBD1 is a possible D gene (5 bases). Germline-derived CDR1 and CDR2 are SQVTM and ANQGSEA. The CDR3 runs 11 residues. Deletions cut 4 bases from V and 7 bases from J, with 10 bases between.

In regard to this clone: Other DNA sequences in the sample encode the same CDR3. The CDR3 reads CASSLEGGSQPQHF. CDR3 in DNA: TGTGCCAGCAGCTTGGAGGGCGGCTCTCAGCCCCAGCATTTT. The chain combines TRBV7-9 with TRBJ1-5; no reliable D call. This CDR3 has 14 residues. Germline CDR1 SEHNR, CDR2 FQNEAQ (reference sequence). V lost 3 bases to trimming and J lost 6 bases, with 12 bases between them.

The rearrangement joins TRBV9 to TRBJ2-3; D is unresolved. The CDR3 runs to 14 residues. Germline CDR1 SGDLS, CDR2 YYNGEE. V shed 4 bases and J shed 4 bases, with 13 bases lying between them. The CDR3 DNA reads as TGTGCCAGCAGCCCCCGCGCCCCGCCAGATACGCAGTATTTT. Amino acid sequence: CASSPRAPPDTQYF. The full variable domain, with the rest looked up from reference TRBV9 and TRBJ2-3, is DSGVTQTPKHLITATGQRVTLRCSPRSGDLSVYWYQQSLDQGLQFLIQYYNGEERAKGNILERFSAQQFPDLHSELNLSSLELGDSALYFCASSPRAPPDTQYFGPGTRLTVL.

The chain carries TRBV7-2 and TRBJ2-7, with D possibly TRBD2 on 5 matching bases. The CDR3 sequence is 14 residues long. CDR1 SGHTA and CDR2 FQGNSA come from the germline V gene. The V end lost 5 bases, the J end lost 2 bases, and 13 bases lay between the germline ends. The CDR3 region is CASSPQSGAYEQYF. In nucleotides, the CDR3 is TGTGCCAGCAGCCCCCAAAGCGGCGCCTACGAGCAGTACTTC.

CDR3 sequence: CASSLGGSLSPLHF. The CDR3 DNA reads TGTGCCAGCTCCCTCGGCGGCAGTCTTTCGCCCCTCCACTTT. The rearrangement uses TRBV18 and TRBJ1-6; D is unclear. The CDR3 has 14 amino acids. Germline-derived CDR1 and CDR2 are KGHSH and LQKENI. V lost 6 bases to trimming and J lost 13 bases, with 19 bases between them.